The entry below describes one T cell receptor beta chain. The authors ran a second PCR of roughly 6 to 12 cycles using a sample-barcoded 5' primer and a J-beta primer mix. TCRdb re-derived calls from the 5' RACE reads in MiXCR, one entry per CDR3 protein. The sample includes some 550,000 distinct CDR3 sequences, 45% to 55% seen only once; the top ten take approximately 23%. This CDR3 has 14 residues. V lost 0 bases to trimming and J lost 5 bases, with 11 bases between them. CDR1 SGDLS and CDR2 YYNGEE come from the germline V gene. This sample was taken from a study of blood T cells in healthy people across ages.

The sequence was obtained from an elderly man in good health. V and J are TRBV9 and TRBJ2-5; D unclear. Sequencing was performed on blood. The CDR3 DNA reads TGTGCCAGCAGCGTAGGTGTCGCTCGGGAGACCCAGTACTTC. Its protein is CASSVGVARETQYF.